A single T cell receptor (beta chain) is shown here with its context. Its antigen is as yet unknown. The data belong to a study of T cell repertoires in cytomegalovirus infection. Study results and caveats: The ex vivo response showed dominance by HLA-C-restricted CMV-specific TCR beta clonotypes.

MiXCR was run by TCRdb on the reads, yielding one entry per CDR3 protein. In the table there are approximately 240,000 distinct CDR3 sequences, approximately 13% of which are singletons. This CDR3 comprises 14 residues. Trimming removed 7 bases from V and 0 bases from J; junction bases left unmatched: 4. In germline, CDR1 is SNHLY, CDR2 FYNNEI. Sequenced input: PBMCs. V usage is TRBV2 and J usage is TRBJ2-3; the match to TRBD2 covers 7 bases. The sequence was collected from a human donor in good health (CMV status not recorded). Some clones in this sample may be carry-over from other donors' samples. CDR3 protein: CASKSGVSTDTQYF. The CDR3 DNA reads as TGTGCCAGCAAAAGCGGGGTTAGCACAGATACGCAGTATTTT.